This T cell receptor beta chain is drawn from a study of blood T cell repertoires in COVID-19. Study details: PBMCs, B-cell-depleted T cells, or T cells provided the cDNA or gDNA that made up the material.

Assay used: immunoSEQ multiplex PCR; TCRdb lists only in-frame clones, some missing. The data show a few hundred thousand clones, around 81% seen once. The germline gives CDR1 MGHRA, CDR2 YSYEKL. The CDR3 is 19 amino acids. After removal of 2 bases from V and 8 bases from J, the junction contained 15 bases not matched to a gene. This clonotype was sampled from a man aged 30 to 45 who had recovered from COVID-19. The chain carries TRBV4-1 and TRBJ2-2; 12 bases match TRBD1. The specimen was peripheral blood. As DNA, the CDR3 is TGCGCCAGCAGCCAACCCCGAGGCCACCGGGACAGGGGGCTTGGGGAGCTGTTTTTT. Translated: CASSQPRGHRDRGLGELFF.